This TCR beta chain was sequenced in a study of radiotherapy plus CTLA-4 blockade in lung cancer. Participants had chemo-refractory metastatic non-small-cell lung cancer and were treated with focal radiation plus ipilimumab CTLA-4 blockade. Regarding the study as a whole: Radiotherapy was combined with ipilimumab, and tumor-derived TCR clones then expanded in blood.

Method: immunoSEQ multiplex PCR; TCRdb's copy keeps in-frame clones and lacks some. This sample has roughly 25,000 clones, with 73% found just once. This clone was found a few times. Its cognate antigen is unknown. The TCR originated in a human donor with non-small cell lung cancer who had stable disease on radiotherapy plus ipilimumab. Source: peripheral blood, taken from a patient treated with radiotherapy plus ipilimumab.

The CDR3 sequence is CAISEVGELKETQYF. DNA for the CDR3: TGTGCCATCAGTGAGGTGGGCGAATTAAAAGAGACCCAGTACTTC. This chain joins TRBV10-3 and TRBJ2-5; no reliable D call. Germline V gene lookup returns CDR1 ENHRY and CDR2 SYGVKD. CDR3 length: 15 amino acids. Trimming pared 2 bases from V and 3 bases from J, leaving 13 bases between.